The rows below give T cell receptor beta chains drawn from one sample of a study of cytomegalovirus exposure and HLA in healthy donors. The method was immunoSEQ multiplex PCR; TCRdb's version includes in-frame clones alone and lacks a portion of them. The sample table sets out 120,000 to 150,000 clones. The sequencing input was PBMCs. These receptors were taken from a woman aged 18-29 years in good health and CMV-seronegative. Both conserved end residues are part of each CDR3. The D gene is left open where the match is weak.

TRBD1 TRBJ1-1 TRBV6-4 TGTGCCAGCAGCGACAGGGGGCTCGGTGAAGCTTTCTTT CASSDRGLGEAFF
- TRBJ2-7 TRBV28 TGTGCCAGCAGTCCCAGGGCACTCTACGTGGAGCAGTACTTC CASSPRALYVEQYF
TRBD1 TRBJ2-7 TRBV27 TGTGCCAGCAGCACTCTTGGACAGGGATACTCCTACGAGCAGTACTTC CASSTLGQGYSYEQYF
- TRBJ2-2 TRBV15 TGTGCCACCAGTACCCCGACGCGGGGGAACACCGGGGAGCTGTTTTTT CATSTPTRGNTGELFF
- TRBJ2-3 TRBV11-2 TGTGCCAGCAGCTTAGGAGGGAGTTGGACAGATACGCAGTATTTT CASSLGGSWTDTQYF
TRBD1 TRBJ1-5 TRBV4-3 TGCGCCAGCAGCCAGGACAGGAATCAGCCCCAGCATTTT CASSQDRNQPQHF
TRBD2 TRBJ2-7 TRBV7-6 TGTGCCAGCAGCTTAGCTAGCGGGTCCTACGAGCAGTACTTC CASSLASGSYEQYF
- TRBJ1-2 TRBV6-1 TGTGCCAGCAGTGAGCAGGCCTATGGCTACACCTTC CASSEQAYGYTF
- TRBJ1-3 TRBV6-5 TGTGCCAGCAGTTACTTTACAGGGTACTCTGGAAACACCATATATTTT CASSYFTGYSGNTIYF
TRBD2 TRBJ2-3 TRBV7-7 TGTGCTAGCAGCAACGAAGTAGGACTAGCGCAGTATTTT CASSNEVGLAQYF
TRBD2 TRBJ2-2 TRBV4-1 TGCGCCAGCAGCCAAGATGGCCTAGCGGGAGGGGAGCTGTTTTTT CASSQDGLAGGELFF
TRBD2 TRBJ2-1 TRBV15 TGTGCCACGGGCGGGAGCTCCTACAATGAGCAGTTCTTC CATGGSSYNEQFF
TRBD1 TRBJ1-2 TRBV29-1 TGCAGCGTTTGGACAGGGGACTATGGCTACACCTTC CSVWTGDYGYTF
- TRBJ1-1 TRBV27 TGTGCCAGCAGTTCCCAGGGGTCGGGCACTGAAGCTTTCTTT CASSSQGSGTEAFF
- TRBJ2-5 TRBV5-1 TGCGCCAGCAGCTTGGAGGCGGGCAGGCAAAAGCAGTACTTC CASSLEAGRQKQYF
TRBD2 TRBJ2-1 TRBV11-3 TGTGCCAGCACCCGAAGGACTAGCGTCATTGGAGATGAGCAGTTCTTC CASTRRTSVIGDEQFF
- TRBJ2-1 TRBV7-2 TGTGCCAGCAGCGTACCCAGGGGATACGAGCAGTTCTTC CASSVPRGYEQFF
- TRBJ2-7 TRBV9 TGTGCCAGCAGTGCGGGACTCCAGAGTTCTTCTTCCCCGGGGGAGCAGTACTTC CASSAGLQSSSSPGEQYF
TRBD1 TRBJ1-5 TRBV28 TGTGCCAGCAGTGAACAGGGGGCCGGTCAGCCCCAGCATTTT CASSEQGAGQPQHF
TRBD1 TRBJ2-7 TRBV7-8 TGTGCCAGCAGTCGCCCCCCGACAGGGTCCTACGAGCAGTACTTC CASSRPPTGSYEQYF
TRBD1 TRBJ2-1 TRBV6-6 TGTGCCAGCAGTTATTCCGGGACAGGGCCTTCCAATGAGCAGTTCTTC CASSYSGTGPSNEQFF
TRBD1 TRBJ2-3 TRBV7-2 TGTGCCAGCAGCTTAGAAGGCCGGCAGGGGGTAGATACGCAGTATTTT CASSLEGRQGVDTQYF
- TRBJ2-7 TRBV7-9 TGTGCCAGCAGCTTATTCGGCGGTCCAAGCTCCTACGAGCAGTACTTC CASSLFGGPSSYEQYF
- TRBJ1-5 TRBV6-5 TGTGCCAGCAGTCCGGGTGGGTGGGGCAATCAGCCCCAGCATTTT CASSPGGWGNQPQHF
TRBD1 TRBJ2-3 TRBV5-8 TGTGCCAGCAGCTCGGGACAGAAAACAGATACGCAGTATTTT CASSSGQKTDTQYF
TRBD1 TRBJ1-2 TRBV29-1 TGCAGCGTTTTCCGTTCTTCTCCGGGACAGGGTTATGGCTACACCTTC CSVFRSSPGQGYGYTF
TRBD1 TRBJ1-2 TRBV6-5 TGTGCCAGCAGTTGGACAGGGAGTTATGGCTACACCTTC CASSWTGSYGYTF
- TRBJ1-2 TRBV11-2 TGTGCCAGCAGCTTAGGACAGGCGTATGGCTACACCTTC CASSLGQAYGYTF
TRBD2 TRBJ2-3 TRBV18 TGTGCCAGCTCTACTAGCGGGAGCACAGATACGCAGTATTTT CASSTSGSTDTQYF
TRBD1 TRBJ1-2 TRBV19 TGTGCCAGTATGAGGACAGGGCTAAGTAACTATGGCTACACCTTC CASMRTGLSNYGYTF
TRBD1 TRBJ1-2 TRBV5-4 TGTGCCAGCGGGCCGGGACAGGGATACTATGGCTACACCTTC CASGPGQGYYGYTF
- TRBJ1-1 TRBV9 TGTGCCAGCAGCGTAGATCAGGGAGGGAAAGCTTTCTTT CASSVDQGGKAFF
TRBD2 TRBJ2-4 TRBV4-1 TGCGCCAGCAGACCATACACGGGGGGATTTCAAAACATTCAGTACTTC CASRPYTGGFQNIQYF
- TRBJ2-2 TRBV7-8 TGTGCCAGCAGCTTAGAGGACTTCACCGGGGAGCTGTTTTTT CASSLEDFTGELFF
- TRBJ1-3 TRBV6-5 TGTGCCAGCAGTTACTCGGGCCAGGCTGGAAACACCATATATTTT CASSYSGQAGNTIYF
- TRBJ1-2 TRBV7-2 TGTGCCAGCAGCTTAGACAGAGAAGTGTATGGCTACACCTTC CASSLDREVYGYTF
- TRBJ1-1 TRBV14 TGTGCCAGCAGCCAAGATAGGGGGAACACTGAAGCTTTCTTT CASSQDRGNTEAFF
- TRBJ1-6 TRBV5-1 TGCGCCAGCAGCTTCTTCAGGGCCTCCTATAATTCACCCCTCCACTTT CASSFFRASYNSPLHF
- TRBJ2-3 TRBV11-3 TGTGCCAGCAGCTTAGCCTATAGCACAGATACGCAGTATTTT CASSLAYSTDTQYF
TRBD1 TRBJ1-4 TRBV5-3 TGTGCCAGAAGCCAATTAGACAGGGGGCGAACTAATGAAAAACTGTTTTTT CARSQLDRGRTNEKLFF
- TRBJ2-1 TRBV29-1 TGCAGCGTTATAGGACAGTTACCTTACAATGAGCAGTTCTTC CSVIGQLPYNEQFF
TRBD2 TRBJ2-5 TRBV29-1 TGCAGCGTGCCGGGACTAGTAAAGACCCAGTACTTC CSVPGLVKTQYF
- TRBJ1-3 TRBV13 TGTGCCTCCCCAAGGGGGATCTCTGGAAACACCATATATTTT CASPRGISGNTIYF
- TRBJ2-5 TRBV7-2 TGTGCCAGCAGCCCTAGTCGGTCGCAAGAGACCCAGTACTTC CASSPSRSQETQYF
TRBD1 TRBJ1-1 TRBV5-1 TGCGCCAGCAGCCTCACTTCGGACAGGGGATACACTGAAGCTTTCTTT CASSLTSDRGYTEAFF
- TRBJ1-2 TRBV4-1 TGCGCCAGCAGCCACCCGACAGAGCGGGACTATGGCTACACCTTC CASSHPTERDYGYTF
TRBD2 TRBJ2-7 TRBV2 TGTGCCAGCAGTGAACCTAGCGGGAGCTCCTACGAGCAGTACTTC CASSEPSGSSYEQYF
TRBD1 TRBJ1-1 TRBV5-1 TGCGCCAGCAGCTTGGGACAGGGATGGTTAACTGAAGCTTTCTTT CASSLGQGWLTEAFF
TRBD1 TRBJ2-1 TRBV7-9 TGTGCCAGCAGCTTATCGACAGGGGGCGAGCAGTTCTTC CASSLSTGGEQFF
TRBD2 TRBJ2-3 TRBV5-1 TGCGCCAGCAGCTTGGTTGGTGGAGCGGGAGCTGCAGATACGCAGTATTTT CASSLVGGAGAADTQYF
- TRBJ2-7 TRBV7-2 TGTGCCAGCAGCCCCCGGGTACGGTACTACGAGCAGTACTTC CASSPRVRYYEQYF
- TRBJ2-1 TRBV9 TGTGCCAGCAGCGTAGACGTAGGGGGCAATGAGCAGTTCTTC CASSVDVGGNEQFF
TRBD2 TRBJ2-1 TRBV4-2 TGTGCCAGCAGCCAACAGACTAGCGGGGGCTACAATGAGCAGTTCTTC CASSQQTSGGYNEQFF
TRBD1 TRBJ1-5 TRBV19 TGTGCCAGTAATGACAGGGTCGGTCAGCCCCAGCATTTT CASNDRVGQPQHF
TRBD2 TRBJ2-5 TRBV7-9 TGTGCCAGCAGCTTACCTGGGACTAGCCAAGAGACCCAGTACTTC CASSLPGTSQETQYF
- TRBJ2-1 TRBV7-2 TGTGCCAGCAGCGGAGCTTACAATGAGCAGTTCTTC CASSGAYNEQFF
- TRBJ2-1 TRBV11-2 TGTGCCAGCAGCTTGGCTGGGCGGGACTACAATGAGCAGTTCTTC CASSLAGRDYNEQFF
- TRBJ1-1 TRBV19 TGTGCCAGTAGTATAGTAACGGGGGGGAACACTGAAGCTTTCTTT CASSIVTGGNTEAFF
TRBD1 TRBJ1-4 TRBV30 TGTGCCTGGAGTGTTGGGGGGACAGGGCCTGAAAAACTGTTTTTT CAWSVGGTGPEKLFF